This TCR beta chain was obtained from a study of blood T cells in healthy people across ages. Findings and caveats of the study: Long-lived and aged donors differed, with more naive CD4+ cells and higher diversity in the long-lived.

Then a second PCR, running about 6 to 12 cycles, was carried out with a sample-barcoded 5' primer and a J-beta primer mix. TCRdb redid the calling of the 5' RACE reads with MiXCR, one entry per CDR3 protein. Among fewer than 1,000,000 distinct CDR3 sequences, 40% to 50% were seen once, and the ten largest hold around 21%. Researchers collected ten milliliters of peripheral blood from every single donor. On this clonotype: Its antigen is as yet unknown.

The clonotype was recovered from a man between 60 and 70 years old in good health. The sample comprised blood.

CDR3 bases: TGTGCCAGCAGTCCTGGACAGGGGGGAGGTGGGGCCAACGTCCTGACTTTC. It translates to CASSPGQGGGGANVLTF. The chain carries TRBV12-3 or TRBV12-4 and TRBJ2-6; 10 bases are a match to TRBD1. There are 17 residues in the CDR3. V gave up 5 bases and J gave up 3 bases; unmatched junction bases: 7.